Presented here are 9 T cell receptor beta chains from one specimen sequenced in a study of T-cell memory formation after mild COVID-19. TCRdb re-analysed the 5' RACE reads in MiXCR, keeping a single row per CDR3 protein. This table holds around 200,000 distinct CDR3 sequences, over 20% found once. Sequencing was done on a sample of PBMCs or a T cell subset sorted from them (not recorded which). These receptors were taken from an adult woman who had mild COVID-19 (a few samples of this study predate the infection). Cell type and time point are not known.

Only a few counts were recorded for this clonotype. The rearrangement uses TRBV7-9 and TRBJ1-3; no firm D call. The CDR3 length is 12 residues. Germline V gives CDR1 SEHNR, CDR2 FQNEAQ (reference sequence). The V end was cut by 1 base, the J end by 4 bases, with 2 bases between. CDR3 DNA sequence: TGTGCCAGCAGCTTAGGGGGAAACACCATATATTTT. Its protein product is CASSLGGNTIYF.

The V gene is TRBV19, the J gene TRBJ1-1; D may be TRBD1 (6 bases). The germline V gene encodes CDR1 LNHDA and CDR2 SQIVND (reference sequence). Trimming shortened V by 6 bases and J by 7 bases, and 18 bases separated the two germline ends. This CDR3 is 14 amino acids long. The CDR3 nucleotides read TGTGCCAGTAGAAATATCCGGACAGCTGGTGAAGCTTTCTTT. Translating it yields CASRNIRTAGEAFF.

The chain is built from TRBV24-1 and TRBJ2-5; TRBD1 is a possible D gene (6 bases). The CDR3 is 15 residues long. Trimming shortened V by 3 bases and J by 2 bases, and 12 bases separated the two germline ends. In germline, CDR1 is KGHDR, CDR2 SFDVKD. In nucleotides, the CDR3 is TGTGCCACCAGTGATCCCGGGACAAAACAAGAGACCCAGTACTTC. Its protein product is CATSDPGTKQETQYF.

The chain couples TRBV2 to TRBJ1-4; D uncertain. The CDR3 length is 17 residues. The V and J ends lost 1 base and 0 bases respectively, with 12 bases between them. Looked up from germline, CDR1 is SNHLY and CDR2 is FYNNEI. CDR3 residues: CASSEGNAVATNEKLFF. CDR3 nucleotide sequence: TGTGCCAGCAGTGAAGGAAACGCCGTTGCAACTAATGAAAAACTGTTTTTT.

Details on this clonotype: The junction departs from the called germline gene at one end, perhaps through a read error. This sequence joins TRBV5-5 and TRBJ1-2; 7 bases line up with TRBD1. Germline CDR1 SGHKS, CDR2 YYEKEE (reference sequence). The CDR3 length is 15 residues. Here the CDR3 reads CASSDPGQPKYGYTF. CDR3 nucleotide sequence: TGTGCCAGCAGCGACCCGGGACAGCCTAAATATGGCTACACCTTC.

V usage is TRBV7-9 and J usage is TRBJ2-5; 13 positions agree with TRBD2. V lost 4 bases to trimming and J lost 5 bases; unmatched junction nucleotides: 7. Per the germline V gene, CDR1 is SEHNR and CDR2 is FQNEAQ (reference sequence). The CDR3 runs 16 residues. The CDR3 bases are TGTGCCAGCAGCTCGCACGGACTAGCGGGAGTTGAGACCCAGTACTTC. Protein product: CASSSHGLAGVETQYF.

The chain links TRBV11-2 to TRBJ1-4, with TRBD1 as a possible D gene (5 bases). The CDR3 is 14 residues long. CDR1 is SGHAT and CDR2 is FQNNGV in the germline V gene. The V end was cut by 2 bases, the J end by 10 bases, with 14 bases between. The CDR3 sequence is CASSLTAGGGKLFF. Written as DNA, the CDR3 is TGTGCCAGCAGCTTAACCGCAGGCGGGGGAAAACTGTTTTTT.

The chain recombines TRBV12-3 or TRBV12-4 with TRBJ1-2; 8 bases line up with TRBD1. Trimming removed 6 bases from V and 4 bases from J; junction bases left unmatched: 4. This CDR3 comprises 13 residues. CDR3 bases: TGTGCCAGCAGACAGGGGGGCTTCTATGGCTACACCTTC. Its protein is CASRQGGFYGYTF.

This clonotype was seen only a few times. This sequence joins TRBV5-1 and TRBJ2-7; 8 bases match TRBD2. The CDR3 covers 14 residues. Germline V gene data show CDR1 as SGHRS and CDR2 as YFSETQ. The V gene end was trimmed by 2 bases and the J gene end by 3 bases; junction bases not matched to a gene: 4. Here the CDR3 DNA reads TGCGCCAGCAGCTTAAAGACTAGCGACTACGAGCAGTACTTC. Translation gives CASSLKTSDYEQYF.